The source of this T cell receptor (beta chain) is a study of cytomegalovirus exposure and HLA in healthy donors. Findings and caveats of the study: V- and J-gene trimming of TCR beta was linked (in a later analysis) to a missense DCLRE1C variant. Donors belonging to an Asian-associated ancestry cluster reportedly showed fewer N-insertions in productive TCRs than the approximately 670-donor mean, according to what a later analysis found. In an earlier analysis, about 90% or about 30%: the productive usage of most TCR beta V segments. In a later analysis, several top co-occurrence clusters appeared linked to parvovirus B19, influenza, CMV and Epstein-Barr virus.

This clone has only one observation. Its cognate antigen is unknown. PCR employed 60 Vbeta and 13 Jbeta primers. TCRdb's table, derived via immunoSEQ multiplex PCR, lists solely in-frame clones and lacks some. The sample holds about 260,000 clones, 84% seen once. Germline trimming cut 3 bases from V and 3 bases from J; bases unmatched to any gene: 5. The CDR3 runs 16 residues. Germline loops: CDR1 MNHEY, CDR2 SMNVEV (reference sequence). The chain uses TRBV27 and TRBJ2-7; 13 nucleotides agree with TRBD2. This receptor was obtained from a woman aged 40 to 49 in good health and CMV-seropositive. The sample consisted of PBMCs. The CDR3 DNA reads as TGTGCCAGCAGTTTGAGGTGGACTAGCGGGAGCTACGAGCAGTACTTC. It translates to CASSLRWTSGSYEQYF.